The entry below gives a single T cell receptor beta chain sequence along with its context. The data are from a study of stem cell transplantation in POMP-related autoinflammatory disease. Across the whole study: Through one year post-transplant, neutrophils and platelets were 100% of graft donor origin.

V was trimmed by 2 bases and J by 2 bases, leaving 15 bases between them. In germline, CDR1 is SGHAT, CDR2 FQNNGV. The CDR3 extends over 16 amino acids. Method: immunoSEQ multiplex PCR; TCRdb's copy keeps in-frame clones and lacks some. The sample contains about 7,800 clones, about 90% of which appear only once. The TCR sequence derives from a human patient with POMP-related autoinflammation and immune dysregulation (PRAID). Some T cells may trace back to the graft donor. This chain uses TRBV11-2 with TRBJ2-5; no definite D call. The sample was CD8+ T cells from PBMCs, taken after stem cell transplantation. CDR3: CASSLLIGRNQETQYF. The CDR3 coding sequence is TGTGCCAGCAGCTTATTGATCGGTAGGAATCAAGAGACCCAGTACTTC.